The clone carrying this T cell receptor beta chain was detected only a few times. Its antigen is not identified. The study ran its PCR with 60 Vbeta and 13 Jbeta primers. TCRdb's copy holds only in-frame clones and misses some; the assay was immunoSEQ multiplex PCR. The sample holds 95,000 to 100,000 clones, around 77% seen once. The sample comes from a study of cytomegalovirus exposure and HLA in healthy donors. Study-wide findings and caveats: Earlier analysis yielded a pattern in which most TCR beta V segments were productive about 87% or about 30% of the time. The listing of 150 to 200 TCR beta chains classed them as cytomegalovirus-associated.

The sample was PBMCs. The receptor comes from a man between 40 and 49 years old in good health and CMV-seronegative.

In DNA form, the CDR3 reads TGTGCCACCAGTCCGCTAGCGGGAACATACAATGAGCAGTTCTTC. This encodes CATSPLAGTYNEQFF. The chain carries TRBV15 and TRBJ2-1; 9 nucleotides align to TRBD2. Germline lookup yields CDR1 LNHNV and CDR2 YYDKDF (reference sequence). The CDR3 loop spans 15 amino acids. V dropped 6 bases and J dropped 4; count of bases not matched to a gene: 7.